The clone carrying this T cell receptor beta chain has a count of ten or more. Antigen specificity is unknown. This same CDR3 is encoded by further DNA sequences in the sample. The data derive from a study of metastatic and nonmetastatic thyroid tumors. Overall study: A comparison of repertoires was made across blood and tumor or nodule tissue from malignant and benign thyroid patients.

The length of the CDR3 is 14 residues. Trimming cost V 5 bases and J 5 bases; bases outside gene matches: 7. Per germline, CDR1 SGHKS and CDR2 YYEKEE (reference sequence). Study outcomes and limitations: Significantly greater TCR beta diversity was reportedly found in malignant thyroid tumors than in benign nodules (in blood and tumor).

Thyroid surgery took place with no prior treatment in any patient. How the authors handled the data: Clinicopathological groups of papillary thyroid cancer showed CDR3 differences that were used to build a distant-metastasis classifier. With MiXCR, TCRdb reprocessed the PCR reads. What appears here as the V and J calls and clone size reflects TCRdb's work, not the paper's. The table has more than 35,000 clones, 15% to 20% seen once. Sample: blood. This TCR came from a male donor with papillary thyroid cancer or a benign thyroid nodule (not recorded which). Some clones in this sample may be carry-over from other donors' samples. The rearrangement uses TRBV5-5 and TRBJ2-3; 8 positions agree with TRBD1. CDR3 sequence: CASRLQGVGDTQYF. The CDR3 region has the DNA TGTGCCAGCAGATTACAGGGGGTTGGAGATACGCAGTATTTT.